Presented here are 20 T cell receptor beta chains from one specimen sequenced in a study of T-cell memory formation after mild COVID-19. TCRdb processed the 5' RACE reads anew with MiXCR; each CDR3 protein has one entry. Among approximately 480,000 distinct CDR3 sequences listed, around a sixth were seen once. Sequenced sample: PBMCs or a T cell subset sorted from them (not recorded which). Source of these receptors: an adult woman who had mild COVID-19 (a few samples of this study predate the infection). Cell type and time point are not known.

The chain carries TRBV15 and TRBJ1-2; weak D call: TRBD1 (6 bases). Trimming removed 3 bases from V and 2 bases from J, with 13 bases in between. This CDR3 contains 15 residues. Germline loops: CDR1 LNHNV, CDR2 YYDKDF (reference sequence). The CDR3 DNA follows: TGTGCCACCAGCAGGGGCAGGACAGTGAACTATGGCTACACCTTC. Encoded protein: CATSRGRTVNYGYTF.

This clonotype occurred a few times. The V and J genes are TRBV29-1 and TRBJ2-7; no reliable D call. There are 13 residues in the CDR3. Trimming removed 7 bases from V and 5 bases from J, with 18 bases in between. Per the germline V gene, CDR1 is SQVTM and CDR2 is ANQGSEA. The CDR3: CSAMDPKANEQYF. In DNA, the CDR3 is TGCAGCGCTATGGACCCTAAGGCGAACGAGCAGTACTTC.

This clonotype has ten or more counts. The chain is built from TRBV18 and TRBJ2-7; D uncertain. The CDR3 is 12 residues long. The germline V gene has CDR1 KGHSH and CDR2 LQKENI. The V end lost 5 bases, the J end lost 3 bases, and 8 bases lay between the germline ends. The CDR3 is CASSSGSYEQYF. CDR3 DNA sequence: TGTGCCAGCTCATCCGGTAGCTACGAGCAGTACTTC. Looking up the rest from reference TRBV18 and TRBJ2-7 gives the full variable domain: NAGVMQNPRHLVRRRGQEARLRCSPMKGHSHVYWYRQLPEEGLKFMVYLQKENIIDESGMPKERFSAEFPKEGPSILRIQQVVRGDSAAYFCASSSGSYEQYFGPGTRLTVT.

This clonotype has more than one count but fewer than ten. The V and J genes are TRBV30 and TRBJ2-5; 12 positions match TRBD1. The CDR3 extends over 15 amino acids. CDR1 is GTSNPN and CDR2 is SVGIG in the germline V gene (reference sequence). Trimming cost V 2 bases and J 4 bases; bases outside gene matches: 5. The chain's CDR3 is CAWSRDRGLLETQYF. The CDR3 region has the DNA TGTGCCTGGAGTAGGGACAGGGGGCTTTTAGAGACCCAGTACTTC. The full variable domain, completed using reference TRBV30 and TRBJ2-5, is SQTIHQWPATLVQPVGSPLSLECTVEGTSNPNLYWYRQAAGRGLQLLFYSVGIGQISSEVPQNLSASRPQDRQFILSSKKLLLSDSGFYLCAWSRDRGLLETQYFGPGTRLLVL.

This clonotype appeared once. The chain links TRBV7-9 to TRBJ2-1; 7 nucleotides agree with TRBD2. This CDR3 contains 16 residues. Germline V lookup: CDR1 SEHNR, CDR2 FQNEAQ (reference sequence). The V and J ends lost 5 bases and 6 bases, in that order; junction bases with no gene match: 13. The CDR3 nucleotides are TGTGCCAGCAGCCCCGTGGGAGGGACGGTCGTCAATGAGCAGTTCTTC. Residues: CASSPVGGTVVNEQFF.

The genes are TRBV12-3 or TRBV12-4 and TRBJ2-1; 10 bases align to TRBD2. V lost 3 bases and J lost 11; bases outside the gene matches: 4. This CDR3 region has 13 residues. The CDR3 is CASSFAAGGQQFF. CDR3 coding DNA: TGTGCCAGCAGTTTCGCAGCGGGAGGGCAGCAGTTCTTC.

This clonotype was seen many times. The chain joins TRBV18 to TRBJ2-7; 11 bases fit TRBD1. J was trimmed by 4 bases and V by 4 bases; bases with no gene match: 9. Germline assignment: CDR1 KGHSH and CDR2 LQKENI. The CDR3 sequence is 16 residues long. In nucleotides, the CDR3 is TGTGCCAGCTCACGCCCCGGGACAGGGGGGGTGTACGAGCAGTACTTC. Translated: CASSRPGTGGVYEQYF.

The chain links TRBV12-3 or TRBV12-4 to TRBJ2-7, with 10 bases lining up with TRBD1. The CDR3 sequence is 14 residues long. The V segment lost 7 bases and the J segment 2 bases; nucleotides outside the gene matches: 5. CDR3 in DNA: TGTGCCAGCAAATGGACAGGGGGAACCTACGAGCAGTACTTC. Protein product: CASKWTGGTYEQYF.

The chain joins TRBV12-5 to TRBJ2-3; tentatively, D is TRBD1 (5 bases). V was clipped by 5 bases and J by 7 bases, with 10 bases between them. CDR3 length equals 12 residues. Per germline, CDR1 LGHNT and CDR2 FRNRAP. The CDR3 region is CASGSRVHTQYF. The CDR3, as DNA: TGTGCTAGTGGTAGCAGGGTTCATACGCAGTATTTT.

The chain combines TRBV18 with TRBJ2-1; unclear D gene. The germline gives CDR1 KGHSH, CDR2 LQKENI. The ends were cut back, 1 base at V and 6 bases at J, with 13 bases in the middle. This CDR3 spans 15 amino acids. CDR3 bases: TGTGCCAGCTCACCACGGTCTCAAATCCCCAATGAGCAGTTCTTC. It is translated as CASSPRSQIPNEQFF.

In this sample, this clonotype turned up many times. The chain couples TRBV15 to TRBJ2-7, with 7 bases fitting TRBD2. The germline V gene has CDR1 LNHNV and CDR2 YYDKDF (reference sequence). J lost 7 bases, V lost 0 bases, and 9 bases had no gene match. This CDR3 has 15 residues. This CDR3 reads CATSRDGGTIGEQYF. Here the CDR3 DNA reads TGTGCCACCAGCAGAGATGGGGGGACTATCGGGGAGCAGTACTTC.

This chain joins TRBV6-2 or TRBV6-3 and TRBJ2-3, with 7 nucleotides matching TRBD2. The germline gives CDR1 MNHEY, CDR2 SVGEGT. The CDR3 is made up of 13 amino acids. V dropped 2 bases and J dropped 4; count of bases not matched to a gene: 0. The CDR3 spells CASSYGGADTQYF. The CDR3 coding sequence is TGTGCCAGCAGTTACGGGGGGGCAGATACGCAGTATTTT.

This clonotype was seen more than once but under ten times. This chain links TRBV2 with TRBJ2-2, with unresolved D. The germline V gene encodes CDR1 SNHLY and CDR2 FYNNEI. V was shortened by 4 bases and J by 6 bases, with 6 bases between the two germline ends. The CDR3 totals 12 residues. The CDR3 sequence is CASSGDSGELFF. CDR3 DNA sequence: TGTGCCAGCAGTGGGGATTCCGGGGAGCTGTTTTTT.

A few counts support this clonotype. The genes are TRBV3-1 and TRBJ2-4, with 7 bases lining up with TRBD1. The length of the CDR3 is 12 residues. CDR1 and CDR2 from the germline V gene are LGHDT and YNNKEL (reference sequence). J was trimmed by 10 bases and V by 1 base; bases with no gene match: 1. The CDR3 loop reads CASSQVTGIQYF. CDR3 DNA: TGTGCCAGCAGCCAAGTGACAGGGATTCAGTACTTC.

V gene TRBV2 combines with J gene TRBJ2-3, with TRBD2 matching over 8 bases. J was trimmed by 0 bases and V by 7 bases; bases with no gene match: 6. The CDR3 consists of 15 residues. Germline V gene lookup returns CDR1 SNHLY and CDR2 FYNNEI. CDR3 nucleotide sequence: TGTGCCAGCACTTTCCAGCGGGGGAGCACAGATACGCAGTATTTT. It yields the protein CASTFQRGSTDTQYF.

This clonotype was observed a handful of times. V usage is TRBV5-1 and J usage is TRBJ1-1; TRBD1 aligns across 7 bases. CDR3 length: 13 amino acids. CDR1 is SGHRS, CDR2 YFSETQ, per germline. V shed 4 bases, J shed 4 bases, and the junction held 4 bases outside the gene matches. CDR3 amino acids: CASSPGGSTEAFF. The CDR3 DNA sequence: TGCGCCAGCAGCCCAGGGGGATCCACTGAAGCTTTCTTT.

This clonotype was detected a few times. This sequence joins TRBV29-1 and TRBJ1-1; D uncertain. Germline-derived CDR1 and CDR2 are SQVTM and ANQGSEA. With 7 bases removed from V and 3 bases from J, the gap between germline ends came to 12 bases. This CDR3 has 12 residues. CDR3 loop: CSAKTVDTEAFF. The CDR3 bases are TGCAGCGCGAAAACAGTGGACACTGAAGCTTTCTTT.

The chain has TRBV10-3 and TRBJ2-7, with a tentative D call TRBD1 (6 bases). The CDR3 length is 12 residues. Germline lookup yields CDR1 ENHRY and CDR2 SYGVKD. V was clipped by 5 bases and J by 4 bases, with 9 bases between them. The CDR3 loop reads CAISSTGYEQYF. In DNA, the CDR3 is TGTGCCATCAGTTCGACAGGTTACGAGCAGTACTTC.

This clonotype has ten or more counts. The chain has TRBV7-6 and TRBJ2-3; D uncertain. CDR1 SGHVS and CDR2 FNYEAQ come from the germline V gene. Trimming took 5 bases from V and 2 from J, leaving 14 bases between them. CDR3 length: 15 amino acids. The CDR3 bases are TGTGCCAGCAGCCGGAGCACGGGTTTCACAGATACGCAGTATTTT. Translating it yields CASSRSTGFTDTQYF.

V gene TRBV5-4 combines with J gene TRBJ2-5, with 10 bases fitting TRBD2. The trim removed 3 bases at V and 5 bases at J, leaving 16 bases unmatched. The CDR3 loop spans 18 amino acids. Germline-derived CDR1 and CDR2 are SGHNT and YYREEE (reference sequence). DNA of the CDR3: TGTGCCAGCAGCTGGGGAGTCAGCGGGGGGGGCTTTCTTGAGACCCAGTACTTC. Translated: CASSWGVSGGGFLETQYF.